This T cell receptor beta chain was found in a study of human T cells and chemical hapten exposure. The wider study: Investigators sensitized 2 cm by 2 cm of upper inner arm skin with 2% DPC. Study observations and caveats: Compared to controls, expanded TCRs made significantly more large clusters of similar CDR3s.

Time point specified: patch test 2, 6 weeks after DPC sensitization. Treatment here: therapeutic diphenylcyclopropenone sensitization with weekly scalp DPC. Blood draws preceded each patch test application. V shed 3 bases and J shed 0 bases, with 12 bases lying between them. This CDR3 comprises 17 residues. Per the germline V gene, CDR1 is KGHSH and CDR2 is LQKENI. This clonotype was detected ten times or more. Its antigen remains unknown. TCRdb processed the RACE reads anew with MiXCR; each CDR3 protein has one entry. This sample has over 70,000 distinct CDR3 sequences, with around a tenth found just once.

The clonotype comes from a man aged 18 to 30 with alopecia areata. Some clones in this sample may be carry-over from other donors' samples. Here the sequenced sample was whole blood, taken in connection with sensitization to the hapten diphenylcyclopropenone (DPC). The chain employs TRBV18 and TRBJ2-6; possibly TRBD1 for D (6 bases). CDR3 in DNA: TGTGCCAGCTCACCTGTTACAGGGAGCTCTGGGGCCAACGTCCTGACTTTC. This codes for CASSPVTGSSGANVLTF.